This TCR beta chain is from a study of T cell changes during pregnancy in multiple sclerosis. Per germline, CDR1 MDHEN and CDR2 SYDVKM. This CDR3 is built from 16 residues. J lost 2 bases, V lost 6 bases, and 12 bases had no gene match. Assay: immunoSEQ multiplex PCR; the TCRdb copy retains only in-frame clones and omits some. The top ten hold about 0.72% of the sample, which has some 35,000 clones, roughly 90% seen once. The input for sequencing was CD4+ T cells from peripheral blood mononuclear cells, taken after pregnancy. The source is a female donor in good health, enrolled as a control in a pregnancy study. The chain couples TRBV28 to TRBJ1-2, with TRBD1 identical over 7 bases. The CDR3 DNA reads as TGTGCCAGCAGCACGGGACAGAGCAAAGTCAACTATGGCTACACCTTC. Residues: CASSTGQSKVNYGYTF.